Listed below are T cell receptor beta chains from one sample, sequenced in a study of T cells in Graves' hyperthyroidism and ophthalmopathy. TCRdb passed the multiplex PCR reads through MiXCR, listing each CDR3 protein once. The table lists approximately 400,000 distinct CDR3 sequences, about 25% of them singletons, with 73% in the top ten. Sequences were obtained from blood. The receptors were sampled from a man aged 45 to 65 with Graves' hyperthyroidism. The CDR3 runs from the conserved cysteine through the conserved F or W. The D gene is left open where the match is weak. Some rows have no size entry. The others give once, few or many, or a class for an expanded clone.

TRBV3-1,TRBJ1-4,NA,TRBD1,CASSPSYDRGEKLFF,TGTGCCAGCAGCCCCTCCTATGACAGGGGTGAAAAACTGTTTTTT
TRBV9,TRBJ2-1,NA,NA,CASSVPPGRDRSNEQFF,TGTGCCAGCAGCGTACCGCCCGGGCGGGACAGATCGAATGAGCAGTTCTTC
TRBV7-9,TRBJ2-7,many,TRBD2,CASSLAWERDYSYEQYF,TGTGCCAGCAGCTTAGCCTGGGAGCGGGACTACTCCTACGAGCAGTACTTC
TRBV11-2,TRBJ2-1,NA,NA,CASSSQGYNEQLF,TGTGCCAGCAGCTCCCAGGGATACAATGAGCAGCTCTTC
TRBV30,TRBJ2-2,NA,TRBD2,CAWDPGVTSGVTGELFF,TGTGCCTGGGATCCCGGTGTGACTAGCGGTGTCACCGGGGAGCTGTTTTTT
TRBV12-3/TRBV12-4,TRBJ2-1,many,NA,CASTPRAGGYNEQFF,TGTGCCAGCACACCGAGGGCTGGGGGGTACAATGAGCAGTTCTTC
TRBV20-1,TRBJ1-4,NA,NA,CSARPQRAHNEKLFF,TGCAGTGCCCGCCCCCAGAGGGCTCATAATGAAAAACTGTTTTTT
TRBV24-1,TRBJ1-1,NA,NA,CATSDLQGREAFF,TGTGCCACCAGTGATCTTCAGGGGCGTGAAGCTTTCTTT
TRBV12-3/TRBV12-4,TRBJ1-5,NA,TRBD1,CASSPSRGRSNQPQHF,TGTGCCAGCAGCCCAAGTAGGGGGCGAAGCAATCAGCCCCAGCATTTT
TRBV11-3,TRBJ2-1,many,TRBD2,CASSLRGGNNEQFF,TGTGCCAGCAGCTTACGGGGGGGTAACAATGAGCAGTTCTTC
TRBV29-1,TRBJ2-7,few,TRBD2,CSVGLAGYEQYF,TGCAGCGTTGGGCTAGCGGGATACGAGCAGTACTTC
TRBV12-3/TRBV12-4,TRBJ2-7,many,NA,CASNLGGGIDEQYF,TGTGCCTCAAACCTGGGAGGGGGGATCGACGAGCAGTACTTC
TRBV4-1,TRBJ1-5,few,NA,CASSQGGGFNQPQHF,TGCGCCAGCAGCCAAGGTGGGGGGTTCAATCAGCCCCAGCATTTT
TRBV29-1,TRBJ2-7,many,TRBD1,CSVEPGTGGEQYF,TGCAGCGTTGAGCCCGGGACAGGGGGCGAGCAGTACTTC
TRBV28,TRBJ2-1,many,TRBD2,CAASGTSGSNEQFF,TGTGCCGCATCCGGGACTAGCGGGAGTAATGAGCAGTTCTTC
TRBV6-1,TRBJ2-4,NA,NA,CASSEGVGSIQYF,TGTGCCAGCAGTGAAGGAGTCGGCAGCATTCAGTACTTC
TRBV20-1,TRBJ2-1,few,TRBD1,CSATDNRGTAYNEQFF,TGCAGTGCAACCGATAATAGGGGGACAGCCTACAATGAGCAGTTCTTC
TRBV19,TRBJ2-5,few,NA,CASSIGTPQETQYF,TGTGCCAGTAGTATAGGCACCCCGCAAGAGACCCAGTACTTC
TRBV5-8,TRBJ2-3,NA,TRBD2,CASSPQGTSGRNTQYF,TGTGCCAGCAGCCCCCAGGGGACTAGCGGGAGGAACACGCAGTATTTT
TRBV29-1,TRBJ2-3,NA,TRBD1,CSVAEGGPADTQYF,TGCAGCGTTGCGGAAGGGGGCCCCGCAGATACGCAGTATTTT
TRBV5-1,TRBJ2-5,NA,TRBD2,CASSGRLAGQETQYF,TGCGCCAGCAGCGGGCGACTAGCGGGTCAGGAGACCCAGTACTTC
TRBV20-1,TRBJ2-7,once,NA,CSAGVGLASYEQYF,TGCAGTGCAGGCGTGGGGCTAGCGAGCTACGAGCAGTACTTC
TRBV7-2,TRBJ2-3,NA,NA,CASSFAGTLGYF,TGTGCCAGCAGCTTTGCCGGGACTCTGGGGTATTTT
TRBV6-1,TRBJ2-1,NA,NA,CASSVERGSYNEQFF,TGTGCCAGCAGCGTAGAACGGGGGTCCTACAATGAGCAGTTCTTC
TRBV27,TRBJ2-3,few,TRBD1,CASSQGTALGTDTQYF,TGTGCCAGCAGTCAGGGGACAGCGCTAGGCACAGATACGCAGTATTTT
TRBV2,TRBJ1-4,NA,TRBD1,CASSKTGSDEKLFF,TGTGCCAGCAGTAAGACAGGGTCGGATGAAAAACTGTTTTTT
TRBV12-3/TRBV12-4,TRBJ2-1,many,TRBD2,CASSPTSGEGLNEQFF,TGTGCCAGCAGTCCGACTAGCGGGGAGGGGCTCAATGAGCAGTTCTTC
TRBV6-1,TRBJ2-1,NA,TRBD2,CASSPRAGGDGEQFF,TGTGCCAGCAGCCCCCGAGCGGGAGGTGATGGTGAGCAGTTCTTC
TRBV3-1,TRBJ2-1,NA,NA,CASSHRTSGSYNEQFF,TGTGCCAGCAGCCATCGAACCTCGGGCTCCTACAATGAGCAGTTCTTC
TRBV5-1,TRBJ2-2,few,TRBD2,CASSFSGRADTGELFF,TGCGCCAGCAGCTTTAGCGGGAGGGCGGACACCGGGGAGCTGTTTTTT
TRBV5-1,TRBJ2-1,NA,TRBD2,CASSSGTSGRNEQFF,TGCGCCAGCAGCTCTGGGACTAGCGGGAGAAATGAGCAGTTCTTC
TRBV11-2,TRBJ2-1,few,TRBD1,CASSWRLQGANNEQFF,TGTGCCAGCAGCTGGAGGTTGCAGGGGGCCAACAATGAGCAGTTCTTC
TRBV5-1,TRBJ2-4,many,TRBD1,CASNPGQGSRNIQYF,TGCGCCAGCAATCCTGGACAGGGGAGTCGGAACATTCAGTACTTC
TRBV6-5,TRBJ1-2,few,NA,CASSSSRLEVYGYTF,TGTGCCAGCAGTTCCTCCCGTCTCGAAGTCTATGGCTACACCTTC
TRBV5-1,TRBJ2-7,many,NA,CASSLDPATAYEQYF,TGCGCCAGCAGCTTGGACCCAGCCACAGCCTACGAGCAGTACTTC
TRBV18,TRBJ1-5,NA,NA,CASSPQGFGQPQHF,TGTGCCAGCTCACCACAGGGGTTCGGTCAGCCCCAGCATTTT
TRBV4-1,TRBJ2-7,few,NA,CASRSGGGNEQYF,TGCGCCAGCCGAAGTGGAGGGGGAAACGAGCAGTACTTC